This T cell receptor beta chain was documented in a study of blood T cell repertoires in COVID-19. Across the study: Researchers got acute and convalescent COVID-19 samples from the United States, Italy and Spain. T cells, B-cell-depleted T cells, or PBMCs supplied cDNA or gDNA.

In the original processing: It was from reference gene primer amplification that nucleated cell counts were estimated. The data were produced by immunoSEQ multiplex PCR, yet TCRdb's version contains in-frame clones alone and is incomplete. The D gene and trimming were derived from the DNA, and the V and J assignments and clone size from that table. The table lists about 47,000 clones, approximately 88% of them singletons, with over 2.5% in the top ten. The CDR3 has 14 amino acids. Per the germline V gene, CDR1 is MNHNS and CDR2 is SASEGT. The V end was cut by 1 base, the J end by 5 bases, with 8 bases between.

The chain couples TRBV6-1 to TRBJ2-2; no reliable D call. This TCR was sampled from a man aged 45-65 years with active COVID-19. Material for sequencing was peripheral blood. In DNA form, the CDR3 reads TGTGCCAGCAGTGAAGGCGTCGGTACCGGGGAGCTGTTTTTT. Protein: CASSEGVGTGELFF.